The 23 T cell receptor beta chains given below trace back to one sample, sequenced in a study of blood T cells in healthy people across ages (dated by TCRdb to about 2015). The library was built by means of 5' RACE. The instrument given in TCRdb is Illumina HiSeq 2500. A second PCR of about 6 to 12 cycles was run with a J-beta primer mix and a sample-barcoded 5' primer. TCRdb itself trimmed the public reads at Q25 with fastp, ran MiXCR and retained productive beta chains. Rows are unified per CDR3 protein, each entry keeping the most common DNA and genes. The sample table records 450,000 to 700,000 distinct CDR3 sequences; approximately 27% of these occur just once. The ten top clones hold 18% of the sample. Specimen: blood. These TCRs come from a woman in her seventies in good health.

On this clonotype: Mismatch with germline at one junction end may stem from a read error. The V and J genes are TRBV6-5 and TRBJ2-6, with D perhaps matching TRBD2 (6 bases). The germline gives CDR1 MNHEY, CDR2 SVGAGI. The CDR3 loop spans 15 amino acids. CDR3 region: CASMAEGSGANVLAF. CDR3 coding DNA: TGTGCCAGCATGGCGGAGGGCTCTGGGGCCAACGTCCTGGCTTTC.

The chain uses TRBV12-3 or TRBV12-4 and TRBJ2-1, with D possibly being TRBD1 (6 bases). CDR3 size: 14 residues. Trimming took 5 bases from V and 6 from J, leaving 14 bases between them. CDR3 in DNA: TGTGCCAGCAGTATTACAGGGACCCCCAATGAGCAGTTCTTC. It encodes CASSITGTPNEQFF.

The table lists this clonotype with a few counts. This chain joins TRBV29-1 and TRBJ2-3; D is undetermined. Germline V CDR1 and CDR2: SQVTM, ANQGSEA. The CDR3 has 13 residues. V lost 6 bases, J lost 2 bases, and 12 bases lay in between. The CDR3 loop reads CSVQVWITDTQYF. The CDR3 DNA is TGCAGCGTCCAAGTGTGGATCACAGATACGCAGTATTTT.

The table lists this clonotype with a few counts. This chain uses TRBV9 with TRBJ2-2; TRBD2 aligns across 8 bases. CDR1 is SGDLS and CDR2 is YYNGEE in the germline V gene. Trimming took 0 bases from V and 5 from J; bases not matched to a gene: 12. This CDR3 contains 18 residues. CDR3 protein: CASSVAGLGGGFTGELFF. In DNA form, the CDR3 reads TGTGCCAGCAGCGTAGCGGGACTAGGCGGGGGATTTACCGGGGAGCTGTTTTTT. The full variable domain, completed using reference TRBV9 and TRBJ2-2, is DSGVTQTPKHLITATGQRVTLRCSPRSGDLSVYWYQQSLDQGLQFLIQYYNGEERAKGNILERFSAQQFPDLHSELNLSSLELGDSALYFCASSVAGLGGGFTGELFFGEGSRLTVL.

This chain joins TRBV6-6 and TRBJ1-3; D gene ambiguous. In germline, CDR1 is MNHNY, CDR2 SVGAGI (reference sequence). The germline V and J ends were trimmed by 9 bases and 1 base, with 7 bases remaining between them. The CDR3 sequence is 12 residues long. Here the CDR3 DNA reads TGTGCCAGTCAGGAGTCTGGAAACACCATATATTTT. It translates to CASQESGNTIYF.

The chain couples TRBV12-3 or TRBV12-4 to TRBJ2-2; D may be TRBD2 (5 bases). Trimming took off 1 base at V and 9 bases at J, with 6 bases between the two ends. CDR3 length: 12 amino acids. The CDR3 DNA reads as TGTGCCAGCAGTTTAGGCGGGTGGGAGCTGTTTTTT. This gives the protein CASSLGGWELFF.

The CDR3 reads CASGWGQRDTIYF. Here the CDR3 DNA reads TGTGCCAGCGGGTGGGGGCAACGAGACACCATATATTTT. The J gene is TRBJ1-3, the V gene TRBV6-5; the D gene is possibly TRBD1 (6 bases). Trimming cost V 8 bases and J 8 bases, with 16 bases left between them. The CDR3 has 13 amino acids. Germline V gene data show CDR1 as MNHEY and CDR2 as SVGAGI.

This clonotype has only a few counts. The chain combines TRBV29-1 with TRBJ1-2, with D perhaps TRBD1 (5 bases). Trimming cost V 7 bases and J 2 bases, with 11 bases left between them. The CDR3 loop spans 12 amino acids. CDR1 SQVTM and CDR2 ANQGSEA come from the germline V gene. CDR3 in DNA: TGCAGCGCGACAGAAAAGAACTATGGCTACACCTTC. Protein product: CSATEKNYGYTF.

This clonotype was detected a few times. Mismatch with germline at one junction end may stem from a read error. The chain links TRBV5-5 to TRBJ2-4; no definite D call. The CDR3 covers 14 residues. Germline-derived CDR1 and CDR2 are SGHKS and YYEKEE (reference sequence). This CDR3 is CASSLVLNDRIRYF. CDR3 DNA sequence: TGTGCCAGCAGCTTAGTTCTAAATGACCGCATTCGGTACTTC.

This clonotype has at least ten counts. This chain uses TRBV2 with TRBJ2-2, with D unclear. CDR1 and CDR2 from the germline V gene are SNHLY and FYNNEI. The CDR3 is made up of 15 amino acids. Trimming cost V 7 bases and J 0 bases, with 12 bases left between them. The CDR3 sequence is CASKSGLANTGELFF. DNA of the CDR3: TGTGCCAGCAAATCTGGCCTGGCGAACACCGGGGAGCTGTTTTTT.

The rearrangement uses TRBV7-2 and TRBJ2-7; weak D call: TRBD1 (8 bases). V lost 4 bases and J lost 1, with 17 bases in between. CDR3 length equals 16 residues. Germline CDR1 SGHTA, CDR2 FQGNSA. The CDR3 here is CASSSRTGRGSYEQYF. DNA for the CDR3: TGTGCCAGCAGCTCACGGACAGGGAGGGGGTCCTACGAGCAGTACTTC.

The chain links TRBV20-1 to TRBJ2-7; TRBD2 agrees at 9 bases. V lost 3 bases to trimming and J lost 2 bases; unmatched junction nucleotides: 8. From germline, CDR1 is DFQATT and CDR2 SNEGSKA (reference sequence). CDR3 length: 15 residues. As DNA, the CDR3 is TGCAGTGCTAGCGCGGGGGGGCCTAAAGCCTACGAGCAGTACTTC. Protein sequence: CSASAGGPKAYEQYF.

As concerns this clonotype: Mismatch with germline at one junction end may stem from a read error. The V gene is TRBV20-1, the J gene TRBJ2-4; weak D call: TRBD1 (6 bases). The CDR3 is 13 amino acids. Germline CDR1 DFQATT, CDR2 SNEGSKA (reference sequence). The CDR3 nucleotides are TGCAGCGCTAATAGGGGGGCCAAAAACATTCAGTACTTC. Its translation: CSANRGAKNIQYF.

This rearrangement joins TRBV20-1 to TRBJ1-2, with D possibly matching TRBD1 (5 bases). Germline CDR1 and CDR2: DFQATT and SNEGSKA (reference sequence). Trimming took 1 base from V and 2 from J, leaving 11 bases between them. There are 14 residues in the CDR3. The CDR3 protein is CSARGNRGNYGYTF. The CDR3 DNA sequence: TGCAGTGCTAGAGGAAATAGGGGAAACTATGGCTACACCTTC.

The CDR3: CASSYSDGPYEQYF. CDR3 sequence (DNA): TGTGCCAGCAGTTATTCGGACGGCCCCTACGAGCAGTACTTC. J is TRBJ2-5 and V is TRBV6-5; D is unclear. The J call is doubtful: the DNA matches TRBJ2-7 better. The V gene's germline CDR1 is MNHEY and CDR2 SVGAGI. The CDR3 extends over 14 amino acids.

The V and J genes are TRBV4-2 and TRBJ2-2, with a possible D match to TRBD2 (6 bases). Looked up from germline, CDR1 is LGHNA and CDR2 is YNFKEQ. This CDR3 region has 13 residues. The V gene lost 1 base and the J gene lost 7 bases, with 7 bases spanning the gap. In DNA, the CDR3 is TGTGCCAGCAGCCAAGGGAGGGTCGGGGAGCTGTTTTTT. Protein: CASSQGRVGELFF.

This clonotype was detected ten times or more. The chain uses TRBV12-3 or TRBV12-4 and TRBJ1-1, with D unclear. This CDR3 is built from 13 residues. Trimming pared 2 bases from V and 3 bases from J, leaving 7 bases between. The CDR3 loop reads CASSLQGHTEAFF. Written as DNA, the CDR3 is TGTGCCAGCAGTTTACAAGGGCACACTGAAGCTTTCTTT.

There are a few counts of this clonotype. The chain is built from TRBV20-1 and TRBJ2-1; TRBD2 is a possible D gene (6 bases). The V and J ends lost 6 bases and 7 bases respectively, with 16 bases between them. CDR3 length: 13 amino acids. Germline lookup yields CDR1 DFQATT and CDR2 SNEGSKA (reference sequence). This CDR3 reads CSAPAGSQNEQFF. The DNA of the CDR3 is TGCAGTGCCCCCGCGGGGAGCCAGAATGAGCAGTTCTTC.

A note on this clonotype: A single base separates this from a much larger clone, so it may be a read error. This chain links TRBV29-1 with TRBJ1-2; no firm D call. The CDR3 has 10 residues. The germline gives CDR1 SQVTM, CDR2 ANQGSEA. The CDR3 bases are TGCAGCGTTGAAGCTGTCGGCTACGCCTTC. Encoded protein: CSVEAVGYAF. Combining the CDR3 with reference TRBV29-1 and TRBJ1-2 gives the whole variable domain SAVISQKPSRDICQRGTSLTIQCQVDSQVTMMFWYRQQPGQSLTLIATANQGSEATYESGFVIDKFPISRPNLTFSTLTVSNMSPEDSSIYLCSVEAVGYAFGSGTRLTVV.

The V gene is TRBV15, the J gene TRBJ1-3; D is undetermined. Trimming took 1 base from V and 0 from J, leaving 13 bases between them. CDR1 is LNHNV, CDR2 YYDKDF, per germline (reference sequence). The CDR3 runs to 17 residues. The CDR3 reads CATSRGAGTFSGNTIYF. The DNA for the CDR3 is TGTGCCACCAGCAGAGGGGCGGGTACCTTCTCTGGAAACACCATATATTTT.

The rearrangement joins TRBV2 to TRBJ2-1; D might be TRBD2 (6 bases). CDR1 is SNHLY and CDR2 is FYNNEI in the germline V gene. The CDR3 is 16 residues long. The ends were cut back, 1 base at V and 3 bases at J, with 13 bases in the middle. The CDR3 loop is CASSEGVGGLYNEQFF. As DNA, the CDR3 is TGTGCCAGCAGTGAAGGGGTGGGGGGACTCTACAATGAGCAGTTCTTC.

This clonotype was found a few times. V and J are TRBV11-2 and TRBJ1-6, with a weak D call TRBD1 (6 bases). The V and J ends lost 4 bases and 6 bases respectively, with 10 bases between them. Germline lookup yields CDR1 SGHAT and CDR2 FQNNGV. The CDR3 extends over 14 amino acids. The chain's CDR3 is CASSSGAFNSPLHF. CDR3 DNA sequence: TGTGCCAGCAGCTCAGGGGCGTTTAATTCACCCCTCCACTTT.

This clonotype occurred many times. The chain carries TRBV20-1 and TRBJ2-7; no definite D call. CDR3 length equals 12 residues. The V gene lost 3 bases and the J gene lost 4 bases, with 10 bases spanning the gap. Germline V gives CDR1 DFQATT, CDR2 SNEGSKA (reference sequence). CDR3 in amino acids: CSARGHLYEQYF. The CDR3 nucleotides are TGCAGTGCTAGGGGTCACCTTTACGAGCAGTACTTC.